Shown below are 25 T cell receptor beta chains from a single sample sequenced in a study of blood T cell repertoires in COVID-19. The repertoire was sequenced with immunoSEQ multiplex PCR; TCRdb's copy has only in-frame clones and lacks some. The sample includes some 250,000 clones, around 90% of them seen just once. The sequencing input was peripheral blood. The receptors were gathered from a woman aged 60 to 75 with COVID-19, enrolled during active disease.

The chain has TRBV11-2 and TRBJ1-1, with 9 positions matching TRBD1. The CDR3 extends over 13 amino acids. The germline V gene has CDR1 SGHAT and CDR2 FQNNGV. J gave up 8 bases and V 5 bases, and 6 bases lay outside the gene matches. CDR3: CASSVQGAGEAFF. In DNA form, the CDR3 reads TGTGCCAGCAGCGTACAGGGGGCGGGAGAAGCTTTCTTT.

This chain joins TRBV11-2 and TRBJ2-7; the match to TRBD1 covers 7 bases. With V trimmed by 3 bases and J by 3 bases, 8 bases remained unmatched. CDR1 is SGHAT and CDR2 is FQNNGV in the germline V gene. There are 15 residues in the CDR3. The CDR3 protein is CASSFGDSLGYEQYF. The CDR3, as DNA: TGTGCCAGCAGCTTTGGGGACAGCTTAGGCTACGAGCAGTACTTC.

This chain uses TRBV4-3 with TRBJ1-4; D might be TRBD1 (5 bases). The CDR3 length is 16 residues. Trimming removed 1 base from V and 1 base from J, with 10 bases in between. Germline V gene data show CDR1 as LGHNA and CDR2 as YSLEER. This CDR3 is CASSQGAGLTNEKLFF. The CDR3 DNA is TGCGCCAGCAGCCAAGGAGCGGGACTAACTAATGAAAAACTGTTTTTT.

CDR3 sequence (DNA): TGTGCCAGCAGTTACGTATCTAGCGGGTCTTACGAGCAGTACTTC. Protein: CASSYVSSGSYEQYF. V and J are TRBV6-6 and TRBJ2-7; TRBD2 matches 8 bases. CDR1 is MNHNY and CDR2 is SVGAGI in the germline V gene (reference sequence). This CDR3 is 15 amino acids long. V lost 2 bases to trimming and J lost 4 bases; unmatched junction nucleotides: 7.

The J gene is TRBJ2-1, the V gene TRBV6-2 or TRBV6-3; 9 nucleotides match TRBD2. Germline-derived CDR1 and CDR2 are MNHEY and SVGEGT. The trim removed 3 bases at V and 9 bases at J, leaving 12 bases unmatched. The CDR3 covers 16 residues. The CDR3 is CASSYPQGGRASEQFF. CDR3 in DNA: TGTGCCAGCAGTTATCCGCAGGGCGGGAGGGCCAGTGAGCAGTTCTTC.

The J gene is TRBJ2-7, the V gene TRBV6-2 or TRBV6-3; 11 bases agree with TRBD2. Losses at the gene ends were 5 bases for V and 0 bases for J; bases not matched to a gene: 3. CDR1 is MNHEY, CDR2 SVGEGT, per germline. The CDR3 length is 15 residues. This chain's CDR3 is CASSTGLAVSYEQYF. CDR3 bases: TGTGCCAGCAGTACGGGACTAGCGGTCTCCTACGAGCAGTACTTC.

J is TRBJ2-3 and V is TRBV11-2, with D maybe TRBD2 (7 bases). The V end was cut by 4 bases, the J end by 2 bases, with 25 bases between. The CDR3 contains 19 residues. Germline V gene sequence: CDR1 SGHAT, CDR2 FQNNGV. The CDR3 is CASSSEGTWGLAATDTQYF. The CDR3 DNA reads TGTGCCAGCAGCTCGGAGGGGACTTGGGGGCTAGCGGCCACAGATACGCAGTATTTT.

CDR3 sequence: CASSPLSETQYF. Here the CDR3 DNA reads TGTGCCAGCTCACCTTTGAGCGAGACCCAGTACTTC. The chain uses TRBV18 and TRBJ2-5; D is unresolved. V lost 3 bases and J lost 5, with 7 bases in between. The CDR3 is 12 amino acids. From germline, CDR1 is KGHSH and CDR2 LQKENI.

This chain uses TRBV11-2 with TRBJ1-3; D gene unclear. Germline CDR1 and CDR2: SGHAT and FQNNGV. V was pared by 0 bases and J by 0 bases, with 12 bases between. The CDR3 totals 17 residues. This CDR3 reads CASSLDFMRNSGNTIYF. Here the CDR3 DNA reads TGTGCCAGCAGCTTAGATTTTATGAGGAACTCTGGAAACACCATATATTTT.

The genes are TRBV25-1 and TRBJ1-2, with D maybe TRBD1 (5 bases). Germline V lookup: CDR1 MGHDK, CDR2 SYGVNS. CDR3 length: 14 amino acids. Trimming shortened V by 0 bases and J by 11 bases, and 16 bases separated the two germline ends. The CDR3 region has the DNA TGTGCCAGCAGTGAATATGGAGAAAGGGGTCGGTACACCTTC. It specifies CASSEYGERGRYTF.

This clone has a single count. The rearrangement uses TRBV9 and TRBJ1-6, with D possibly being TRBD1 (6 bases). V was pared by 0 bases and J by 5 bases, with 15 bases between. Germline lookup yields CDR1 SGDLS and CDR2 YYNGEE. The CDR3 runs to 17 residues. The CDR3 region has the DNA TGTGCCAGCAGCGTAGGGTTGGACAGAAATAATAATTCACCCCTCCACTTT. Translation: CASSVGLDRNNNSPLHF.

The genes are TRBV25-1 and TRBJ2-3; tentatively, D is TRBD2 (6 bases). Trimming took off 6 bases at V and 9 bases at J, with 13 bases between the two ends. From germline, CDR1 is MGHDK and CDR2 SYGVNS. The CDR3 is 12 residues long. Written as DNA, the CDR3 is TGTGCCAGCAGCGCCTTAGGGAGGACGCAGTATTTT. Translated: CASSALGRTQYF.

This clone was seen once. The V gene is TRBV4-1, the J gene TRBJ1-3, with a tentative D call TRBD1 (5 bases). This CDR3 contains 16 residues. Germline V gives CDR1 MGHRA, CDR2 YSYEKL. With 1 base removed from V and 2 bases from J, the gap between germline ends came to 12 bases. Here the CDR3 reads CASSQVGQGAGNTIYF. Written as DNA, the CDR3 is TGCGCCAGCAGCCAAGTTGGCCAGGGCGCTGGAAACACCATATATTTT.

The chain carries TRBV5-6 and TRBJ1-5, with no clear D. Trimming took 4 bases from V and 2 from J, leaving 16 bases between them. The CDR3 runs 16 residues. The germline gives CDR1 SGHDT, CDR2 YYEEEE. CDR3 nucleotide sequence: TGTGCCAGCAGCCTTCCCCCCAAGGGAGGCAATCAGCCCCAGCATTTT. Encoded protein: CASSLPPKGGNQPQHF.

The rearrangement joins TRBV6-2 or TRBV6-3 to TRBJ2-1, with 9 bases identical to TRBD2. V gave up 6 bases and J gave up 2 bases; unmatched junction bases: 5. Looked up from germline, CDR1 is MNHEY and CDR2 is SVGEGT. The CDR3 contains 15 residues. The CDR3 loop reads CASSLLAGPYNEQFF. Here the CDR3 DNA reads TGTGCCAGCAGCCTCCTAGCGGGACCCTACAATGAGCAGTTCTTC.

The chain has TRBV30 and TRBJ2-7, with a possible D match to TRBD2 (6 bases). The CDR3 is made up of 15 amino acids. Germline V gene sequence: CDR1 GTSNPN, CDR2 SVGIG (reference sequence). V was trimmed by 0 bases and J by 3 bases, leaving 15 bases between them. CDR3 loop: CAWSVRLAQGYEQYF. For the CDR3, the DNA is TGTGCCTGGAGTGTAAGGCTAGCGCAGGGCTACGAGCAGTACTTC.

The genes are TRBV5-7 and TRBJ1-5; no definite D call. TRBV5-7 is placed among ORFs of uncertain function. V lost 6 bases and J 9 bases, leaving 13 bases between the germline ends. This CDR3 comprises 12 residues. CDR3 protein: CASILTSGPQHF. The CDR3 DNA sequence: TGTGCCAGCATCCTGACTTCCGGGCCCCAGCATTTT.

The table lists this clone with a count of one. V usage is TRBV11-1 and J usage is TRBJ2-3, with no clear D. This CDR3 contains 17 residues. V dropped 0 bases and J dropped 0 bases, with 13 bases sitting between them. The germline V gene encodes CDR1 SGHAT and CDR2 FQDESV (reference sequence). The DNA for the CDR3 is TGTGCCAGCAGCTTAGCGTGGCCGTATCCTAGCACAGATACGCAGTATTTT. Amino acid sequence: CASSLAWPYPSTDTQYF.

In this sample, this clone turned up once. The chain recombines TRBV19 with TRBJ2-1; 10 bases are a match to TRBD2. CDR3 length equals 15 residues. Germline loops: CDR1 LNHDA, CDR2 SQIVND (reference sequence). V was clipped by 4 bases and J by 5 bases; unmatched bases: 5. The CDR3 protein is CASSTPGLAHNEQFF. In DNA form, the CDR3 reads TGTGCCAGTAGTACACCGGGACTAGCGCACAATGAGCAGTTCTTC.

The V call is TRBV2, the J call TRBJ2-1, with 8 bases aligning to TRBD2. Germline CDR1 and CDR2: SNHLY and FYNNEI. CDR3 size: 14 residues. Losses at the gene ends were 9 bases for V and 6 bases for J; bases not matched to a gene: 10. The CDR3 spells CASKLELAVNEQFF. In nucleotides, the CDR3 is TGTGCCAGTAAATTAGAACTAGCGGTCAATGAGCAGTTCTTC.

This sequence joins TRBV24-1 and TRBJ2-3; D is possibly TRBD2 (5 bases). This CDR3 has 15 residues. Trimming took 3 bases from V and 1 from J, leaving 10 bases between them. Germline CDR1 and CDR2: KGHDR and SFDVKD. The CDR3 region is CATSDVPRGTDTQYF. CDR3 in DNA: TGTGCCACCAGTGATGTCCCGAGGGGCACAGATACGCAGTATTTT.

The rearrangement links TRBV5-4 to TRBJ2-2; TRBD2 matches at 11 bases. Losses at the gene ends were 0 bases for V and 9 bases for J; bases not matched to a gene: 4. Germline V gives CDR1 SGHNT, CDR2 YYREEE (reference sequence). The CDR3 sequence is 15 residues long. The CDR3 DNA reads TGTGCCAGCAGCTTGGTACTAGCGGGAGCCCGGGAGCTGTTTTTT. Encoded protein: CASSLVLAGARELFF.

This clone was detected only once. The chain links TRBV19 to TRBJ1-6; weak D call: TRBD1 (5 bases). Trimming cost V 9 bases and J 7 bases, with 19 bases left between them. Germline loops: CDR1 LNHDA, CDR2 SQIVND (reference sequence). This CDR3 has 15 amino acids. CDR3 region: CASRGGAPINSPLHF. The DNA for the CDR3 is TGTGCCAGCCGCGGGGGAGCCCCTATAAATTCACCCCTCCACTTT. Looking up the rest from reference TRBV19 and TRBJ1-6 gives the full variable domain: DGGITQSPKYLFRKEGQNVTLSCEQNLNHDAMYWYRQDPGQGLRLIYYSQIVNDFQKGDIAEGYSVSREKKESFPLTVTSAQKNPTAFYLCASRGGAPINSPLHFGNGTRLTVT.

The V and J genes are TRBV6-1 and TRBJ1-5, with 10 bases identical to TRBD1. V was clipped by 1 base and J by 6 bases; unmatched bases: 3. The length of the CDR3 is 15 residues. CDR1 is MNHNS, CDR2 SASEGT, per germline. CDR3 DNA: TGTGCCAGCAGTGAAGGACAGGGGGCCGGTCAGCCCCAGCATTTT. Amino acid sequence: CASSEGQGAGQPQHF.

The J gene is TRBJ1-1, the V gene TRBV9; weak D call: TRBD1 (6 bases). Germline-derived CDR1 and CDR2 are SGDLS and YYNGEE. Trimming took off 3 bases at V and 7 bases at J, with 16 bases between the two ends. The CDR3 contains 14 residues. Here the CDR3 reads CASSDNRDPGEAFF. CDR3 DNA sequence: TGTGCCAGCAGCGACAACAGGGACCCTGGTGAAGCTTTCTTT.